The subject of this entry is one T cell receptor (beta chain). Its antigen is unidentified. The CDR3 totals 15 residues. Germline V gene sequence: CDR1 MRHNA, CDR2 SNTAGT. J gave up 5 bases and V 4 bases, and 5 bases lay outside the gene matches. Second doses were pooled across both intervals (about 4 or about 12 weeks). The sample belongs to a study of T cell responses to AZD1222 COVID-19 vaccine. Study-wide results and caveats: White British ancestry dominated among donors, who included more females, and clonal diversity was possibly underestimated. A reported finding is that nearly half of spike-specific TCRs target unmutated variant regions. Repertoires were obtained only post-peak T cell response.

Repertoires were generated with immunoSEQ multiplex PCR, while TCRdb's copy carries only in-frame clones and drops some. This table has 150,000 or so clones, roughly nine tenths appearing once. The genes are TRBV6-4 and TRBJ1-6; 7 bases fit TRBD1. The source was peripheral blood, collected 28 days after the second AZD1222 dose. The TCR sequence derives from an adult who received the AZD1222 COVID-19 vaccine. The CDR3 nucleotides are TGTGCCAGCAGTGCAGGGGGGCTGAATAATTCACCCCTCCACTTT. Its translation: CASSAGGLNNSPLHF.